The rows below give T cell receptor beta chains drawn from one sample of a study of T cell responses to AZD1222 COVID-19 vaccine. The method was immunoSEQ multiplex PCR; TCRdb's version includes in-frame clones alone and lacks a portion of them. The table lists over 100,000 clones, around 87% of them singletons. Sequenced here: peripheral blood, sampled on day 0 of AZD1222 vaccination. All receptors derive from an adult in good health. Both conserved end residues are part of each CDR3. A D gene is named only where the DNA matches it firmly. Some rows have no size entry. The others give once, few or many, or a class for an expanded clone.

v_gene: TRBV19
d_gene: TRBD1
abundance: -
j_gene: TRBJ1-5
CDR3aa: CASRSRGQGNQPQHF
CDR3nt: TGTGCCAGTAGGAGTAGGGGGCAAGGCAATCAGCCCCAGCATTTT

v_gene: TRBV19
d_gene: -
abundance: -
j_gene: TRBJ1-2
CDR3aa: CASSPPINYGYTF
CDR3nt: TGTGCCAGTAGCCCCCCAATAAACTATGGCTACACCTTC

v_gene: TRBV3-1/TRBV3-2
d_gene: -
abundance: once
j_gene: TRBJ2-1
CDR3aa: CASSPTSSGEQFF
CDR3nt: TGTGCCAGCAGCCCGACGTCGTCAGGTGAGCAGTTCTTC

v_gene: TRBV2
d_gene: TRBD2
abundance: once
j_gene: TRBJ2-3
CDR3aa: CASSELGGSTDTQYF
CDR3nt: TGTGCCAGCAGTGAACTCGGGGGGAGCACAGATACGCAGTATTTT

v_gene: TRBV4-2
d_gene: TRBD1
abundance: -
j_gene: TRBJ1-3
CDR3aa: CASSLGDRAAGNTIYF
CDR3nt: TGTGCCAGCAGCCTCGGGGACAGGGCGGCTGGAAACACCATATATTTT

v_gene: TRBV7-9
d_gene: TRBD1
abundance: -
j_gene: TRBJ1-2
CDR3aa: CASSSMGQGAGGDYGYTF
CDR3nt: TGTGCCAGCAGCTCTATGGGACAGGGGGCAGGGGGTGACTATGGCTACACCTTC

v_gene: TRBV19
d_gene: TRBD1
abundance: -
j_gene: TRBJ2-1
CDR3aa: CASSISGQGHNEQFF
CDR3nt: TGTGCCAGTAGTATCTCCGGACAGGGCCACAATGAGCAGTTCTTC

v_gene: TRBV5-1
d_gene: -
abundance: -
j_gene: TRBJ1-3
CDR3aa: CASSPATGSGNTIYF
CDR3nt: TGCGCCAGCAGCCCGGCGACGGGGTCTGGAAACACCATATATTTT

v_gene: TRBV9
d_gene: TRBD1
abundance: -
j_gene: TRBJ2-5
CDR3aa: CASSVEGRGRETQYF
CDR3nt: TGTGCCAGCAGCGTAGAGGGTAGGGGGCGAGAGACCCAGTACTTC

v_gene: TRBV12-3/TRBV12-4
d_gene: -
abundance: -
j_gene: TRBJ2-1
CDR3aa: CASSLTNEQFF
CDR3nt: TGTGCCAGCAGTTTAACAAATGAGCAGTTCTTC

v_gene: TRBV3-1/TRBV3-2
d_gene: -
abundance: -
j_gene: TRBJ2-1
CDR3aa: CASSQELWGAPYNEQFF
CDR3nt: TGTGCCAGCAGCCAAGAACTGTGGGGGGCTCCATACAATGAGCAGTTCTTC

v_gene: TRBV18
d_gene: TRBD1
abundance: -
j_gene: TRBJ2-3
CDR3aa: CASSPRNQQGSTDTQYF
CDR3nt: TGTGCCAGCTCACCCCGAAACCAACAGGGGAGCACAGATACGCAGTATTTT

v_gene: TRBV15
d_gene: TRBD2
abundance: -
j_gene: TRBJ2-3
CDR3aa: CATSRRTSGTDTQYF
CDR3nt: TGTGCCACCAGCAGACGGACTAGCGGTACAGATACGCAGTATTTT

v_gene: TRBV24-1
d_gene: -
abundance: -
j_gene: TRBJ2-3
CDR3aa: CATSAPSHDTQYF
CDR3nt: TGTGCCACCAGTGCGCCCAGCCACGATACGCAGTATTTT

v_gene: TRBV7-2
d_gene: -
abundance: -
j_gene: TRBJ2-6
CDR3aa: CASSLRAHWDSGANVLTF
CDR3nt: TGTGCCAGCAGCTTACGTGCCCACTGGGACTCTGGGGCCAACGTCCTGACTTTC

v_gene: TRBV5-1
d_gene: TRBD1
abundance: -
j_gene: TRBJ2-2
CDR3aa: CASSLGGPPGQGASGELFF
CDR3nt: TGCGCCAGCAGCTTGGGCGGACCTCCGGGACAGGGGGCATCCGGGGAGCTGTTTTTT

v_gene: TRBV7-8
d_gene: -
abundance: -
j_gene: TRBJ1-2
CDR3aa: CASSLPTGGQANYGYTF
CDR3nt: TGTGCCAGCAGCTTACCCACGGGAGGCCAAGCTAACTATGGCTACACCTTC

v_gene: TRBV4-3
d_gene: -
abundance: -
j_gene: TRBJ1-5
CDR3aa: CASSQKLGSNQPQHF
CDR3nt: TGCGCCAGCAGCCAGAAGTTGGGTAGCAATCAGCCCCAGCATTTT

v_gene: TRBV6-1
d_gene: TRBD1
abundance: once
j_gene: TRBJ2-7
CDR3aa: CASSEGTGKYEQYF
CDR3nt: TGTGCCAGCAGTGAAGGGACAGGGAAATACGAGCAGTACTTC

v_gene: TRBV5-1
d_gene: -
abundance: -
j_gene: TRBJ1-5
CDR3aa: CAGSLAGDQPQHF
CDR3nt: TGCGCCGGCAGCTTGGCCGGTGATCAGCCCCAGCATTTT

v_gene: TRBV5-1
d_gene: TRBD2
abundance: -
j_gene: TRBJ2-5
CDR3aa: CASSFASGGQETQYF
CDR3nt: TGCGCCAGCAGCTTTGCTAGCGGGGGCCAAGAGACCCAGTACTTC

v_gene: TRBV29-1
d_gene: -
abundance: -
j_gene: TRBJ2-3
CDR3aa: CSVGDTDTQYF
CDR3nt: TGCAGCGTTGGCGACACAGATACGCAGTATTTT

v_gene: TRBV21-1
d_gene: -
abundance: -
j_gene: TRBJ2-2
CDR3aa: CAIPEGALNTGELFF
CDR3nt: TGTGCCATCCCCGAGGGAGCGTTGAACACCGGGGAGCTGTTTTTT

v_gene: TRBV18
d_gene: TRBD2
abundance: -
j_gene: TRBJ2-1
CDR3aa: CASSPWRGGSYNEQFF
CDR3nt: TGTGCCAGCTCACCCTGGCGGGGGGGGTCGTACAATGAGCAGTTCTTC

v_gene: TRBV7-2
d_gene: TRBD1
abundance: -
j_gene: TRBJ1-5
CDR3aa: CASSSFWDRSFRNQPQHF
CDR3nt: TGTGCCAGCAGCTCGTTTTGGGACAGGAGTTTTCGAAATCAGCCCCAGCATTTT

v_gene: TRBV7-2
d_gene: TRBD1
abundance: -
j_gene: TRBJ1-2
CDR3aa: CASSSGQGPYGYTF
CDR3nt: TGTGCCAGCAGCAGCGGACAGGGCCCCTATGGCTACACCTTC

v_gene: TRBV12-5
d_gene: TRBD1
abundance: -
j_gene: TRBJ1-4
CDR3aa: CASGFDRVGEKLFF
CDR3nt: TGTGCTAGTGGTTTTGACAGGGTCGGTGAAAAACTGTTTTTT

v_gene: TRBV7-9
d_gene: -
abundance: -
j_gene: TRBJ1-1
CDR3aa: CASSLGGVTEAFF
CDR3nt: TGTGCCAGCAGCTTAGGTGGGGTAACTGAAGCTTTCTTT

v_gene: TRBV14
d_gene: -
abundance: -
j_gene: TRBJ2-7
CDR3aa: CASSQVEKAVSYF
CDR3nt: TGTGCCAGCAGCCAAGTGGAGAAGGCCGTCTCTTACTTC

v_gene: TRBV6-5
d_gene: -
abundance: -
j_gene: TRBJ1-6
CDR3aa: CASSYLYAAPLHF
CDR3nt: TGTGCCAGCAGTTACTTATACGCAGCACCCCTCCACTTT

v_gene: TRBV7-2
d_gene: -
abundance: -
j_gene: TRBJ1-6
CDR3aa: CASSLEVGAYNSPLHF
CDR3nt: TGTGCCAGCAGCTTAGAAGTGGGGGCCTATAATTCACCCCTCCACTTT

v_gene: TRBV19
d_gene: TRBD1
abundance: -
j_gene: TRBJ1-5
CDR3aa: CASRGTETGQPQHF
CDR3nt: TGTGCCAGTAGGGGGACAGAGACTGGGCAGCCCCAGCATTTT

v_gene: TRBV15
d_gene: -
abundance: -
j_gene: TRBJ2-3
CDR3aa: CATSRETDTQYF
CDR3nt: TGTGCCACCAGCAGAGAAACAGATACGCAGTATTTT

v_gene: TRBV24-1
d_gene: TRBD2
abundance: once
j_gene: TRBJ2-1
CDR3aa: CATSDPTGLAGGYTYNEQFF
CDR3nt: TGTGCCACCAGTGATCCCACGGGACTAGCGGGGGGGTACACCTACAATGAGCAGTTCTTC

v_gene: TRBV12-3/TRBV12-4
d_gene: -
abundance: -
j_gene: TRBJ2-1
CDR3aa: CASRGSEQFF
CDR3nt: TGTGCCAGCAGGGGCAGTGAGCAGTTCTTC

v_gene: TRBV2
d_gene: -
abundance: -
j_gene: TRBJ1-2
CDR3aa: CASSEAGASYGYTF
CDR3nt: TGTGCCAGCAGTGAAGCGGGGGCCTCCTATGGCTACACCTTC

v_gene: TRBV6-5
d_gene: -
abundance: -
j_gene: TRBJ2-7
CDR3aa: CASSYTTGGFSYEQYF
CDR3nt: TGTGCCAGCAGTTACACCACCGGGGGCTTCTCCTACGAGCAGTACTTC

v_gene: TRBV5-4
d_gene: -
abundance: -
j_gene: TRBJ2-5
CDR3aa: CASSPTDFQETQYF
CDR3nt: TGTGCCAGCAGCCCGACAGACTTTCAAGAGACCCAGTACTTC

v_gene: TRBV6-5
d_gene: -
abundance: -
j_gene: TRBJ2-5
CDR3aa: CASSPGTLRETQYF
CDR3nt: TGTGCCAGCAGCCCCGGGACTTTGAGGGAGACCCAGTACTTC

v_gene: TRBV7-3
d_gene: TRBD1
abundance: -
j_gene: TRBJ2-7
CDR3aa: CASSSGTGLNEQYF
CDR3nt: TGTGCCAGCAGCTCCGGGACAGGGCTCAACGAGCAGTACTTC

v_gene: TRBV19
d_gene: -
abundance: once
j_gene: TRBJ1-3
CDR3aa: CASSIRRAGNTIYF
CDR3nt: TGTGCCAGTAGTATCCGCAGGGCCGGAAACACCATATATTTT

v_gene: TRBV5-1
d_gene: -
abundance: -
j_gene: TRBJ1-2
CDR3aa: CASSLEVAHYGYTF
CDR3nt: TGCGCCAGCAGCTTGGAAGTGGCCCACTATGGCTACACCTTC

v_gene: TRBV7-3
d_gene: -
abundance: -
j_gene: TRBJ2-3
CDR3aa: CASSSGGGGVTDTQYF
CDR3nt: TGTGCCAGCAGCTCCGGCGGGGGCGGGGTCACAGATACGCAGTATTTT

v_gene: TRBV4-2
d_gene: -
abundance: -
j_gene: TRBJ1-1
CDR3aa: CASSQPQLNTEAFF
CDR3nt: TGTGCCAGCAGCCAACCACAGCTGAACACTGAAGCTTTCTTT

v_gene: TRBV6-9
d_gene: TRBD1
abundance: -
j_gene: TRBJ1-2
CDR3aa: CASSYWGTGVNYGYTF
CDR3nt: TGTGCCAGCAGTTATTGGGGGACAGGCGTAAACTATGGCTACACCTTC

v_gene: TRBV12-5
d_gene: TRBD1
abundance: many
j_gene: TRBJ1-6
CDR3aa: CASGGDRESSPLHF
CDR3nt: TGTGCTAGTGGCGGGGACAGGGAATCATCACCCCTCCACTTT

v_gene: TRBV6-4
d_gene: TRBD1
abundance: -
j_gene: TRBJ1-1
CDR3aa: CASRLGQGATEAFF
CDR3nt: TGTGCCAGCAGGCTGGGACAGGGGGCCACTGAAGCTTTCTTT

v_gene: TRBV7-6
d_gene: TRBD1
abundance: -
j_gene: TRBJ1-5
CDR3aa: CASSPQQGGSNQPQHF
CDR3nt: TGTGCCAGCAGCCCTCAGCAGGGGGGAAGCAATCAGCCCCAGCATTTT

v_gene: TRBV9
d_gene: TRBD2
abundance: -
j_gene: TRBJ2-3
CDR3aa: CASSVTSGVTDTQYF
CDR3nt: TGTGCCAGCAGCGTGACTAGCGGGGTTACAGATACGCAGTATTTT

v_gene: TRBV5-1
d_gene: -
abundance: -
j_gene: TRBJ2-7
CDR3aa: CASGIQGLNEQYF
CDR3nt: TGCGCCAGCGGTATACAAGGACTAAACGAGCAGTACTTC

v_gene: TRBV7-6
d_gene: -
abundance: -
j_gene: TRBJ1-2
CDR3aa: CASSLLSILLDRDNYGYTF
CDR3nt: TGTGCCAGCAGCTTACTTTCTATACTGTTGGACAGAGATAACTATGGCTACACCTTC

v_gene: TRBV6-5
d_gene: -
abundance: -
j_gene: TRBJ1-1
CDR3aa: CASSYSGPLNTEAFF
CDR3nt: TGTGCCAGCAGTTACTCGGGACCGCTGAACACTGAAGCTTTCTTT

v_gene: TRBV5-4
d_gene: TRBD1
abundance: -
j_gene: TRBJ2-7
CDR3aa: CASSGDRGHEQYF
CDR3nt: TGTGCCAGCAGCGGGGACAGGGGGCACGAGCAGTACTTC

v_gene: TRBV12-3/TRBV12-4
d_gene: -
abundance: once
j_gene: TRBJ2-3
CDR3aa: CASSLLGDTQYF
CDR3nt: TGTGCCAGCAGTTTGTTGGGTGATACGCAGTATTTT